This record concerns one T cell receptor beta chain sequence. Its antigen is unknown. Template was genomic DNA; TCR beta CDR3 amplified in two multiplex PCR rounds. Each TRBV and TRBJ gene had its own primer in the first PCR round. TCRdb reanalysed the multiplex PCR reads using MiXCR and keeps one entry per CDR3 protein. The profile shows about 35,000 distinct CDR3 sequences, approximately 32% of them singletons. Germline-derived CDR1 and CDR2 are MNHEY and SVGEGT. The CDR3 has 15 amino acids. Trimming took 6 bases from V and 2 from J; bases not matched to a gene: 8. The source of the sample is a study of prognosis after radiotherapy for stage I lung cancer. Overall study context: Of the enrolled patients, fourteen had newly diagnosed primary stage I lung tumors, while roughly 5 had oligometastatic NSCLC following surgical resection of the primary tumor. Without exception, patients with non-small cell lung cancer were deemed medically inoperable. Progression was not significant in around 15 patients, whereas a few developed distant metastases (median around seven months) after radiotherapy.

Study conclusions and caveats: Unique TCR clone counts were lower following stereotactic body radiation therapy (median approximately 10,000 versus 7,000).

The source was PBMCs, collected before or after stereotactic body radiation therapy (not recorded which). The genes are TRBV6-2 or TRBV6-3 and TRBJ2-7; TRBD1 aligns across 9 bases. The sequence came from a donor over 45 with non-small cell lung cancer. The CDR3 loop is CASRREGTGTYEQYF. As DNA, the CDR3 is TGTGCCAGCAGGAGGGAGGGGACAGGGACCTACGAGCAGTACTTC.